The 25 T cell receptor beta chains reported below all come from one sample, sequenced in a study of T cells in localized non-small cell lung cancer. Data came from immunoSEQ multiplex PCR; TCRdb stores just in-frame clones and leaves some out. The sample shows over 950 clones, 37% of them seen only once. The sequencing used normal lung tissue next to the tumor, collected before any cancer treatment. These TCRs come from a woman aged 40 to 75 with stage II squamous cell lung carcinoma.

This clone was counted between two and nine times. The CDR3 region is CASSMGGGFQETQYF. The DNA of the CDR3 is TGTGCCAGTAGCATGGGAGGGGGGTTTCAAGAGACCCAGTACTTC. This chain links TRBV19 with TRBJ2-5, with TRBD2 as a possible D gene (7 bases). The CDR3 covers 15 residues. The germline V gene encodes CDR1 LNHDA and CDR2 SQIVND (reference sequence). V was pared by 6 bases and J by 2 bases, with 16 bases between.

The chain uses TRBV30 and TRBJ2-1; tentatively, D is TRBD2 (5 bases). CDR1 and CDR2 from the germline V gene are GTSNPN and SVGIG (reference sequence). The V end lost 2 bases, the J end lost 9 bases, and 11 bases lay between the germline ends. The CDR3 length is 12 residues. The CDR3 DNA sequence: TGTGCCTGGAGTCCCGGGGTGGGTGAGCAGTTCTTC. This gives the protein CAWSPGVGEQFF.

This chain connects TRBV28 to TRBJ1-1; D is undetermined. V dropped 8 bases and J dropped 2 bases, with 12 bases sitting between them. The CDR3 runs to 13 residues. The germline CDR1 and CDR2 sequences are MDHEN and SYDVKM. In nucleotides, the CDR3 is TGTGCCAGCTATTACGGGAGTAACACTGAAGCTTTCTTT. Protein product: CASYYGSNTEAFF. The variable domain in full, completed from reference TRBV28 and TRBJ1-1, reads DVKVTQSSRYLVKRTGEKVFLECVQDMDHENMFWYRQDPGLGLRLIYFSYDVKMKEKGDIPEGYSVSREKKERFSLILESASTNQTSMYLCASYYGSNTEAFFGQGTRLTVV.

The rearrangement uses TRBV7-5 and TRBJ2-1; the table names TRBD2, a call not compared with the DNA. TRBV7-5 is given as a pseudogene. This CDR3 is 15 amino acids long. CDR3 residues: CASSPLAGSYNEQFF. In nucleotides, the CDR3 is TGTGCCAGCAGCCCCCTAGCGGGCTCCTACAATGAGCAGTTCTTC.

This clone was seen once. V is TRBV18 and J is TRBJ2-6, with TRBD2 matching 13 bases. Germline V gene data show CDR1 as KGHSH and CDR2 as LQKENI. The CDR3 runs to 18 residues. V lost 3 bases, J lost 5 bases, and 7 bases stayed unmatched. The CDR3 DNA reads TGTGCCAGCTCACCTGGACTAGCGGGAGCGGTTAGGGCCAACGTCCTGACTTTC. The encoded protein is CASSPGLAGAVRANVLTF.

This clone is medium-sized (0.01 to 0.1%) by share. The chain is built from TRBV6-8 and TRBJ2-7, with D possibly being TRBD1 or TRBD2 (5 bases each). Trimming removed 5 bases at V and 6 bases at J, with 17 bases between. Germline lookup yields CDR1 MNHGY and CDR2 SAAAGT. This CDR3 has 14 amino acids. The CDR3 DNA is TGTGCCAGCAGTCAAACCGGGACGACTGTCGAGCAGTACTTC. This gives the protein CASSQTGTTVEQYF.

This clone was counted only a few times. The rearrangement links TRBV6-8 to TRBJ2-5, with 7 positions matching TRBD2. Germline V gene sequence: CDR1 MNHGY, CDR2 SAAAGT. The J segment lost 4 bases and the V segment lost 0 bases, leaving 2 bases of the junction unmatched. The CDR3 extends over 14 amino acids. The CDR3 protein is CASSYSRETETQYF. CDR3 nucleotide sequence: TGTGCCAGCAGTTACTCGCGGGAGACAGAGACCCAGTACTTC.

This chain uses TRBV15 with TRBJ2-5, with 9 bases fitting TRBD1. CDR1 is LNHNV, CDR2 YYDKDF, per germline (reference sequence). There are 15 residues in the CDR3. The J segment lost 5 bases and the V segment lost 4 bases, leaving 8 bases of the junction unmatched. The CDR3: CATSIFRQGGETQYF. The DNA for the CDR3 is TGTGCCACCAGCATCTTCAGACAGGGGGGGGAGACCCAGTACTTC.

By share of the sample, this clone is large. The chain couples TRBV6-8 to TRBJ2-7, with D possibly matching TRBD1 (6 bases). V lost 0 bases to trimming and J lost 3 bases, with 24 bases between them. The CDR3 contains 19 residues. Germline V CDR1 and CDR2: MNHGY, SAAAGT. CDR3 in amino acids: CASSYSEDRSSTVIYEQYF. The CDR3 DNA reads TGTGCCAGCAGTTACTCCGAAGACAGGTCGTCGACAGTGATCTACGAGCAGTACTTC.

The gene calls are TRBV15 and TRBJ2-5; possibly TRBD2 for D (7 bases). Germline V gene data show CDR1 as LNHNV and CDR2 as YYDKDF (reference sequence). The V end was cut by 0 bases, the J end by 5 bases, with 10 bases between. The CDR3 length is 14 residues. The CDR3 loop reads CATSRDGGAETQYF. CDR3 coding DNA: TGTGCCACCAGCAGAGATGGGGGGGCGGAGACCCAGTACTTC.

J is TRBJ2-3 and V is TRBV18; 7 nucleotides match TRBD1. V lost 1 base and J lost 2; bases outside the gene matches: 3. The CDR3 extends over 15 amino acids. Germline CDR1 is KGHSH and CDR2 is LQKENI. The CDR3 sequence is CASSPRDSYTDTQYF. CDR3 nucleotide sequence: TGTGCCAGCTCACCACGGGACAGCTACACAGATACGCAGTATTTT.

This sequence joins TRBV5-1 and TRBJ2-3, with D possibly being TRBD2 (6 bases). The V and J ends lost 0 bases and 6 bases respectively, with 20 bases between them. Looked up from germline, CDR1 is SGHRS and CDR2 is YFSETQ. The CDR3 runs 17 residues. The CDR3 DNA reads TGCGCCAGCAGCTTGGGGGACGAGGGTACAGGAGGGGATACGCAGTATTTT. Its translation: CASSLGDEGTGGDTQYF.

This rearrangement joins TRBV6-8 to TRBJ2-4, with 9 bases fitting TRBD1. The CDR3 contains 14 residues. J lost 8 bases, V lost 6 bases, and 8 bases had no gene match. Germline V gives CDR1 MNHGY, CDR2 SAAAGT. The CDR3 nucleotides are TGTGCCAGCAGCCGGACAGGGGAAGTGGACATTCAGTACTTC. It encodes CASSRTGEVDIQYF.

The chain uses TRBV28 and TRBJ2-5, with 8 bases lining up with TRBD1. Looked up from germline, CDR1 is MDHEN and CDR2 is SYDVKM. The CDR3 totals 16 residues. Trimming at V came to 6 bases and at J to 7 bases, leaving 16 bases not matched to a gene. The CDR3 bases are TGTGCCAGCAGCCGCATAACAGGGGGACAAAGGGGGACCCAGTACTTC. It encodes CASSRITGGQRGTQYF.

The genes are TRBV29-1 and TRBJ2-1; perhaps TRBD1 as D (7 bases). Germline CDR1 and CDR2: SQVTM and ANQGSEA. The CDR3 covers 16 residues. V was clipped by 6 bases and J by 7 bases, with 25 bases between them. The CDR3 spells CSVQRRGRDGVNEQFF. The CDR3, as DNA: TGCAGCGTCCAGAGAAGGGGGCGGGACGGAGTGAATGAGCAGTTCTTC.

The chain employs TRBV28 and TRBJ1-1, with D possibly matching TRBD1 (6 bases). The length of the CDR3 is 12 residues. The V gene lost 8 bases and the J gene lost 7 bases, with 14 bases spanning the gap. Germline CDR1 is MDHEN and CDR2 is SYDVKM. CDR3 DNA sequence: TGTGCCAGCGGAAAAAGGGGGTTTGAAGCTTTCTTT. Its translation is CASGKRGFEAFF.

V gene TRBV28 combines with J gene TRBJ1-2; perhaps TRBD1 as D (6 bases). This CDR3 region has 13 residues. Germline V gene lookup returns CDR1 MDHEN and CDR2 SYDVKM. V lost 10 bases and J 8 bases, leaving 20 bases between the germline ends. This CDR3 reads CATLVLGARGYTF. CDR3 in DNA: TGTGCCACCCTAGTTCTGGGGGCAAGGGGCTACACCTTC.

V is TRBV9 and J is TRBJ2-7, with 9 positions matching TRBD2. CDR3 length: 14 amino acids. J was trimmed by 3 bases and V by 5 bases; bases with no gene match: 6. Germline V gene sequence: CDR1 SGDLS, CDR2 YYNGEE. CDR3 DNA: TGTGCCAGCAGTGATGAGCGGGAGGACTACGAGCAGTACTTC. Translating gives CASSDEREDYEQYF. The full variable domain, with the rest looked up from reference TRBV9 and TRBJ2-7, is DSGVTQTPKHLITATGQRVTLRCSPRSGDLSVYWYQQSLDQGLQFLIQYYNGEERAKGNILERFSAQQFPDLHSELNLSSLELGDSALYFCASSDEREDYEQYFGPGTRLTVT.

This clone was detected once. The chain recombines TRBV30 with TRBJ1-2; TRBD1 aligns across 7 bases. The CDR3 consists of 11 residues. With 2 bases clipped from V and 8 bases from J, the junction kept 2 bases outside the gene matches. CDR1 is GTSNPN and CDR2 is SVGIG in the germline V gene (reference sequence). Written as DNA, the CDR3 is TGTGCCTGGAGTCGACAGGGCGGCTACACCTTC. Translation: CAWSRQGGYTF.

The chain carries TRBV29-1 and TRBJ1-3; 9 bases match TRBD1. Unmatched junction bases numbered 6, after V lost 5 bases and J lost 1 base. This CDR3 is 15 amino acids long. Germline-derived CDR1 and CDR2 are SQVTM and ANQGSEA. The CDR3 DNA follows: TGCAGCGTTACACTACAGGGGGCGTCTGGAAACACCATATATTTT. Translating it yields CSVTLQGASGNTIYF.

V gene TRBV30 combines with J gene TRBJ2-7; D may be TRBD1 (6 bases). Germline CDR1 is GTSNPN and CDR2 is SVGIG (reference sequence). The CDR3 totals 14 residues. V was clipped by 2 bases and J by 2 bases, with 13 bases between them. The CDR3 DNA reads TGTGCCTGGAGTCCGGGACACCTCGCCTACGAGCAGTACTTC. Translated, it gives CAWSPGHLAYEQYF.

This chain connects TRBV18 to TRBJ2-5; 8 bases map to TRBD1. This CDR3 contains 12 residues. The ends lost 4 bases at V and 6 bases at J; junction bases unmatched: 1. Per germline, CDR1 KGHSH and CDR2 LQKENI. The chain's CDR3 is CASSRQGQTQYF. In DNA form, the CDR3 reads TGTGCCAGCTCACGACAGGGGCAGACCCAGTACTTC. The full variable domain, in which reference TRBV18 and TRBJ2-5 provide the parts outside the CDR3, is NAGVMQNPRHLVRRRGQEARLRCSPMKGHSHVYWYRQLPEEGLKFMVYLQKENIIDESGMPKERFSAEFPKEGPSILRIQQVVRGDSAAYFCASSRQGQTQYFGPGTRLLVL.

This clone has only one observation. The chain combines TRBV28 with TRBJ1-5; 7 bases agree with TRBD1. CDR3 length equals 14 residues. With 5 bases clipped from V and 4 bases from J, the junction kept 5 bases outside the gene matches. CDR1 and CDR2 from the germline V gene are MDHEN and SYDVKM. The CDR3 DNA reads TGTGCCAGCAGTCCCCGGACAGGTAATCAGCCCCAGCATTTT. Translated, it gives CASSPRTGNQPQHF.

The chain couples TRBV19 to TRBJ1-1, with D tentatively TRBD1 (5 bases). This CDR3 contains 13 residues. V lost 3 bases, J lost 1 base, and 6 bases lay in between. The germline V gene encodes CDR1 LNHDA and CDR2 SQIVND (reference sequence). In nucleotides, the CDR3 is TGTGCCAGTAGTATGACAGAGAACACTGAAGCTTTCTTT. It encodes CASSMTENTEAFF.

This clone has a handful of counts. The chain combines TRBV11-3 with TRBJ2-7; D remains unclear. Per the germline V gene, CDR1 is SGHNT and CDR2 is YENEEA. Trimming left V 1 base short and J 3 bases short, with 10 bases between. CDR3 length equals 14 residues. The CDR3 reads CASSLGDSFYEQYF. DNA of the CDR3: TGTGCCAGCAGCTTAGGGGATTCATTCTACGAGCAGTACTTC. Based on the CDR3 plus reference TRBV11-3 and TRBJ2-7, the full variable domain is EAGVVQSPRYKIIEKKQPVAFWCNPISGHNTLYWYLQNLGQGPELLIRYENEEAVDDSQLPKDRFSAERLKGVDSTLKIQPAELGDSAVYLCASSLGDSFYEQYFGPGTRLTVT.